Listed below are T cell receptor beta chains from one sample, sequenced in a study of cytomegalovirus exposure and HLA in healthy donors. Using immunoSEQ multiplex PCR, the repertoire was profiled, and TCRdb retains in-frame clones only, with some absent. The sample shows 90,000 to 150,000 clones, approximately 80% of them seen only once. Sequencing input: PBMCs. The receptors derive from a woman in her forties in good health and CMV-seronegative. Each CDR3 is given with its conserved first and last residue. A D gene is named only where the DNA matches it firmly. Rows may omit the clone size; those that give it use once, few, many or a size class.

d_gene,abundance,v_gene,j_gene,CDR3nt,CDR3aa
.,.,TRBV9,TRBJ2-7,TGTGCCAGCAGCGTAGCTCGCGGGAACGAGCAGTACTTC,CASSVARGNEQYF
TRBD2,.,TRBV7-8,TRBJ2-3,TGTGCCAGCAGCTTAGTGGCGGGGGGAAACACAGATACGCAGTATTTT,CASSLVAGGNTDTQYF
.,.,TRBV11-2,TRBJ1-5,TGTGCCAGCAGCCCCCACCCGACAGAAGGCAATCAGCCCCAGCATTTT,CASSPHPTEGNQPQHF
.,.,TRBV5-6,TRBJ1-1,TGTGCCAGCAGCCCACCGCCGGGGGTGAGCGACACTGAAGCTTTCTTT,CASSPPPGVSDTEAFF
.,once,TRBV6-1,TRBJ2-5,TGTGCCAGCATACGACTTTCGACTAGTAAAGAGACCCAGTACTTC,CASIRLSTSKETQYF
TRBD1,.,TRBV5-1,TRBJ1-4,TGCGCCAGCAGCCTCTCCCGACAGGGGGCCGGGGAAAAACTGTTTTTT,CASSLSRQGAGEKLFF
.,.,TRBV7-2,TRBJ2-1,TGTGCCAGCAGCCAAGGGGCTAGCTCCTACAATGAGCAGTTCTTC,CASSQGASSYNEQFF
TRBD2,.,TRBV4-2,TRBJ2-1,TGTGCCAGCAGCACAGTCGAGACTAGCACTAATGAGCAGTTCTTC,CASSTVETSTNEQFF
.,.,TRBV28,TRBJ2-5,TGTGCCAGCAGTTTTGACCCTCAGGGGGAGACCCAGTACTTC,CASSFDPQGETQYF
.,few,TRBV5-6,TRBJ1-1,TGTGCCAGCAGCTTGGCCCTGCGGCTCCGGACTGAAGCTTTCTTT,CASSLALRLRTEAFF
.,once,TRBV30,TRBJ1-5,TGTGCCTGGAGTCTGCAGGGCAATCAGCCCCAGCATTTT,CAWSLQGNQPQHF
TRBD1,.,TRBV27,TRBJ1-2,TGTGCCAGCAGTTTATTGGCAGACAGGGGTGATGGCTACACCTTC,CASSLLADRGDGYTF
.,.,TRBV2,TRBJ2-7,TGTGCCAGCCAACTCGGGAACTCCTACGAGCAGTACTTC,CASQLGNSYEQYF
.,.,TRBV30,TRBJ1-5,TGTGCCTGGAGTGTCTCACTCAAGAGGGGCAATCAGCCCCAGCATTTT,CAWSVSLKRGNQPQHF
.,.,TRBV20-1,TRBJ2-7,TGCAGTGCTCAAGACAGGATCGAGCAGTACTTC,CSAQDRIEQYF
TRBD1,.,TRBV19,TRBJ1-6,TGTGCCAGTAGGGGGGACAGCATCTATAATTCACCCCTCCACTTT,CASRGDSIYNSPLHF
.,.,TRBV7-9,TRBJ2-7,TGTGCCAGCAGCTTAGAAGGAGCGAACCACGAGCAGTACTTC,CASSLEGANHEQYF
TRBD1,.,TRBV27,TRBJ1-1,TGTGCCAGCAGTTCCCTCGGGACAGGGAGCACTGAAGCTTTCTTT,CASSSLGTGSTEAFF
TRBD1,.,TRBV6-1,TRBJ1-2,TGTGCCAGCAGAGAGACAGGGGGCGGCTATGGCTACACCTTC,CASRETGGGYGYTF
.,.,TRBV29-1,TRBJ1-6,TGCAGCGTTGCCTCACACCATAATTCACCCCTCCACTTT,CSVASHHNSPLHF
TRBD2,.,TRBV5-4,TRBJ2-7,TGTGCCAGCAGCCGAGGTAGGACTAGCGGGAGACGCGAGCAGTACTTC,CASSRGRTSGRREQYF
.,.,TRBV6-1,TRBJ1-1,TGTGCCAGCAGTGAAGGGTCAAGGGCAGGGGTAGGGACTGAAGCTTTCTTT,CASSEGSRAGVGTEAFF
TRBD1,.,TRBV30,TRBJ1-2,TGTGCCTGGGAGGAAGGGACAGGCTATGGCTACACCTTC,CAWEEGTGYGYTF
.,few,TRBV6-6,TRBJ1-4,TGTGCCAGCAGTCCGACAGAGAATGAAAAACTGTTTTTT,CASSPTENEKLFF
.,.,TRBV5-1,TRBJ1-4,TGCGCCAGCCGCCTCGGGGGGTCTAATGAAAAACTGTTTTTT,CASRLGGSNEKLFF